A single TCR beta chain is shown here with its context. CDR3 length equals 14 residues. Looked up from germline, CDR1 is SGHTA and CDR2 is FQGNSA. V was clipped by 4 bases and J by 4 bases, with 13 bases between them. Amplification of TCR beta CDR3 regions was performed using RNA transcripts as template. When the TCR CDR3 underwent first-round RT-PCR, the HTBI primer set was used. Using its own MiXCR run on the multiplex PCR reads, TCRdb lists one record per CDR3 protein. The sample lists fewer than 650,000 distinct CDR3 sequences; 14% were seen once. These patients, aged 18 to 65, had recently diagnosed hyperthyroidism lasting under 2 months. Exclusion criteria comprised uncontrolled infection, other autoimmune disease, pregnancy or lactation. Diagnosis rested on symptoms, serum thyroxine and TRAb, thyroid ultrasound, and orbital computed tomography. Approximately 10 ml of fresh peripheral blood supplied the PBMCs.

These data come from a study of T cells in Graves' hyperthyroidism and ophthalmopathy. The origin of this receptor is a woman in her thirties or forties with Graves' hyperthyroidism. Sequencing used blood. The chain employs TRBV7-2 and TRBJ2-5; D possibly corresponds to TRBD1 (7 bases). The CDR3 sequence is CASSYRGGVETQYF. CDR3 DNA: TGTGCCAGCAGCTACAGGGGCGGGGTAGAGACCCAGTACTTC.